This record looks at one TCR beta chain sequence and its context. This sample was taken from a study of control samples from healthy donors and cancer patients. Only in-frame clones appear in the TCRdb table, and some are missing; sequencing was by immunoSEQ multiplex PCR. The sample carries about 120,000 clones, 70% to 90% recorded once. CDR3 length: 14 amino acids. The V gene's germline CDR1 is GTSNPN and CDR2 SVGIG (reference sequence). Trimming shortened V by 3 bases and J by 6 bases, and 15 bases separated the two germline ends. This receptor was obtained from a man aged 40-49 years in good health. The specimen was blood. The chain joins TRBV30 to TRBJ1-5; D uncertain. Here the CDR3 DNA reads TGTGCCTGGAGCTTGGGAGGGTCGGCTCAGCCCCAGCATTTT. Encoded protein: CAWSLGGSAQPQHF.